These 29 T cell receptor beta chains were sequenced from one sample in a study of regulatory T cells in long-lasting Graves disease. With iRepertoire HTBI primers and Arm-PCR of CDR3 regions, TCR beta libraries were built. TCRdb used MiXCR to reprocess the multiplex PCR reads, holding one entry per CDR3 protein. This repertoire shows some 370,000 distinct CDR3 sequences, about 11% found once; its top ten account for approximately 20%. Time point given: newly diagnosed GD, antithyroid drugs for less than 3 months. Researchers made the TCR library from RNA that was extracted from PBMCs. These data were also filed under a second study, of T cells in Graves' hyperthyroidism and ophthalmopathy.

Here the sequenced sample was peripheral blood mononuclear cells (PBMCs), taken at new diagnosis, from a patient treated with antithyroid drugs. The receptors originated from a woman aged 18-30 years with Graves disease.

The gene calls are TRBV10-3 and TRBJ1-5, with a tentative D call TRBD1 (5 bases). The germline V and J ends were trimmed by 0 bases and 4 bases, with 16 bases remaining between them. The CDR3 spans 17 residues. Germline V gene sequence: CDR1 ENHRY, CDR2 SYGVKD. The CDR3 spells CAISESGRQGGNQPQHF. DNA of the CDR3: TGTGCCATCAGTGAGTCAGGAAGGCAGGGAGGAAATCAGCCCCAGCATTTT.

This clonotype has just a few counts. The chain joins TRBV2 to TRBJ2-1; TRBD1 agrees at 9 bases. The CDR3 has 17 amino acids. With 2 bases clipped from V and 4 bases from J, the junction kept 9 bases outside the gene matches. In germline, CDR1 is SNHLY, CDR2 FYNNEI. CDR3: CASSERVGTGIYNEQFF. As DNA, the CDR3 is TGTGCCAGCAGTGAACGGGTTGGGACAGGGATTTACAATGAGCAGTTCTTC.

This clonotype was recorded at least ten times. CDR3 DNA: TGTGCCAGCAGGCTGACAGGGACTAATGGCTACACCTTC. It codes for CASRLTGTNGYTF. The V and J genes are TRBV6-1 and TRBJ1-2, with 7 bases aligning to TRBD1. J gave up 6 bases and V 6 bases, and 7 bases lay outside the gene matches. Per germline, CDR1 MNHNS and CDR2 SASEGT. This CDR3 has 13 residues.

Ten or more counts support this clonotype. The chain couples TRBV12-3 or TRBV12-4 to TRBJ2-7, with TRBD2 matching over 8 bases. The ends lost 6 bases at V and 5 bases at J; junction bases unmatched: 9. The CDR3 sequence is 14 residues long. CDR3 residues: CASRVAGNSHEQYF. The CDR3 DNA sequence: TGTGCCAGCAGGGTAGCGGGAAATTCCCACGAGCAGTACTTC.

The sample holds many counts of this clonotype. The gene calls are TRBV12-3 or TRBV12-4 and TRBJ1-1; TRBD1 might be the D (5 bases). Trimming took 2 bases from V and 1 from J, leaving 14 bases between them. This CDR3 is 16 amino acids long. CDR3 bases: TGTGCCAGCAGTTTAAGGGGACCGGGGGGGAACACTGAAGCTTTCTTT. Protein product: CASSLRGPGGNTEAFF.

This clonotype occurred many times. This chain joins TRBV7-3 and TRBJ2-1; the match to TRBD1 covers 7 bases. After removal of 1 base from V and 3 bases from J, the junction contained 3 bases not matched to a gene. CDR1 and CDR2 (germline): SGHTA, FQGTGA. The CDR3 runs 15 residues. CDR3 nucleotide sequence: TGTGCCAGCAGCTTAAACCAGGGGGTCTACAATGAGCAGTTCTTC. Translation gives CASSLNQGVYNEQFF. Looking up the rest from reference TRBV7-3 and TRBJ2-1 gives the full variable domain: GAGVSQTPSNKVTEKGKYVELRCDPISGHTALYWYRQSLGQGPEFLIYFQGTGAADDSGLPNDRFFAVRPEGSVSTLKIQRTERGDSAVYLCASSLNQGVYNEQFFGPGTRLTVL.

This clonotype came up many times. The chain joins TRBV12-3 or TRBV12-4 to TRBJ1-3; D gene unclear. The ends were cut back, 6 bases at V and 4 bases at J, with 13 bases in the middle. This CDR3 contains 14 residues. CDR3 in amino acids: CASSPSLGGNTIYF. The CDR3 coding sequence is TGTGCCAGCAGCCCGTCCCTGGGGGGAAACACCATATATTTT.

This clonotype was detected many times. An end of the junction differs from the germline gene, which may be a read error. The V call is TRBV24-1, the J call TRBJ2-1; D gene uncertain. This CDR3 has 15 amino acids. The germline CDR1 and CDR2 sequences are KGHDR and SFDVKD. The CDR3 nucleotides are TGTGCCACCAGTGACTATTCCGCGTTTAACAATGAGCGGTTCTTC. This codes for CATSDYSAFNNERFF.

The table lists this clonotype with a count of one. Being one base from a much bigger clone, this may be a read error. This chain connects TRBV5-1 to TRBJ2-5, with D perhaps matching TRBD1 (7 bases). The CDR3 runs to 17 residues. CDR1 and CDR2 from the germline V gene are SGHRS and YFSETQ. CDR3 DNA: TGCGCCAGCAGCAACACAGGGGACCGAGCGGGTCAAGGGACCCAGTACTTC. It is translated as CASSNTGDRAGQGTQYF.

The CDR3 spells CASSQELPFFGEQFF. CDR3 nucleotides: TGCGCCAGCAGCCAAGAATTACCCTTTTTTGGTGAGCAGTTCTTC. The genes are TRBV4-3 and TRBJ2-1; D gene unclear. Trimming removed 0 bases from V and 9 bases from J, with 15 bases in between. This CDR3 comprises 15 residues. The germline gives CDR1 LGHNA, CDR2 YSLEER.

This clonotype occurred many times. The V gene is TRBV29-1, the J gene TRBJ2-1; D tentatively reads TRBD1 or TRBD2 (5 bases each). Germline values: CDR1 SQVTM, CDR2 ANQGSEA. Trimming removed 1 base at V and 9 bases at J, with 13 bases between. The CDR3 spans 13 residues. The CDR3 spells CSVEVGGRGEQFF. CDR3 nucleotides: TGCAGCGTTGAAGTTGGGGGAAGGGGTGAGCAGTTCTTC.

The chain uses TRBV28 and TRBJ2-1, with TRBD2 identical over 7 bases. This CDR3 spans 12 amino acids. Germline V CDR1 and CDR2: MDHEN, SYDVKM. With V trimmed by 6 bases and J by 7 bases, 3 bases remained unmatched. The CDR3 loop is CASRRGGNEQFF. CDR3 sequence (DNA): TGTGCCAGCAGAAGGGGAGGGAATGAGCAGTTCTTC.

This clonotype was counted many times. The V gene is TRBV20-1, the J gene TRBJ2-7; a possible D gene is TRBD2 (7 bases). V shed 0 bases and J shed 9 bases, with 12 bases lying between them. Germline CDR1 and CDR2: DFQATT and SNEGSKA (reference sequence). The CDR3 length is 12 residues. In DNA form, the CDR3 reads TGCAGTGCTAGAGATGGGGGGGCCCGGCAGTACGTC. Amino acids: CSARDGGARQYV.

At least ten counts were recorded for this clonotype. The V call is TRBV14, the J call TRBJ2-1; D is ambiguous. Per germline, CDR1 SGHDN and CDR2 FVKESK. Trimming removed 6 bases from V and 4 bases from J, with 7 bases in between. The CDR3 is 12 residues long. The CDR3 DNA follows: TGTGCCAGCAGTGTCGGGTACAATGAGCAGTTCTTC. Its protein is CASSVGYNEQFF.

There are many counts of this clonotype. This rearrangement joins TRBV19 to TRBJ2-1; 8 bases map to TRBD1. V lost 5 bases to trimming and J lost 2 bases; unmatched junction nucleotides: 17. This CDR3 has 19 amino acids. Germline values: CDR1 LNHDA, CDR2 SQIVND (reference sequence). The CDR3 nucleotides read TGTGCCAGTAGTCTGGGGGACAGGAGCGGGCTAGTCCCCTACAATGAGCAGTTCTTC. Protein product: CASSLGDRSGLVPYNEQFF. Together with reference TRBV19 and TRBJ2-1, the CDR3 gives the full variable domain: DGGITQSPKYLFRKEGQNVTLSCEQNLNHDAMYWYRQDPGQGLRLIYYSQIVNDFQKGDIAEGYSVSREKKESFPLTVTSAQKNPTAFYLCASSLGDRSGLVPYNEQFFGPGTRLTVL.

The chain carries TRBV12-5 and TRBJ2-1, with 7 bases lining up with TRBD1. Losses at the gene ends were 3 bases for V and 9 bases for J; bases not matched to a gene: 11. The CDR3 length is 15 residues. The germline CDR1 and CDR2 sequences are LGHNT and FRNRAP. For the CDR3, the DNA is TGTGCTAGTGGTTTCCCGACAGGGTTTGAATTTGAGCAGTTCTTC. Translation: CASGFPTGFEFEQFF.

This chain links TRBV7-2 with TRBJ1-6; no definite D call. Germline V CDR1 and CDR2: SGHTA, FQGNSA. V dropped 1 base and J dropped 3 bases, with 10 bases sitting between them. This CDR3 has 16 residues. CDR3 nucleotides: TGTGCCAGCAGCTTAGAGTCATCAGTCTATAATTCACCCCTCCACTTT. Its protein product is CASSLESSVYNSPLHF.

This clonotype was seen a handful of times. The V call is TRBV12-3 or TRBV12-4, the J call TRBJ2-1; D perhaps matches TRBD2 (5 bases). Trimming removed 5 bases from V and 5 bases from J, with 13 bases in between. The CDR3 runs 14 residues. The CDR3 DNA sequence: TGTGCCAGCAGTGTTGGGCCGGGGAACAATGAGCAGTTCTTC. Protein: CASSVGPGNNEQFF.

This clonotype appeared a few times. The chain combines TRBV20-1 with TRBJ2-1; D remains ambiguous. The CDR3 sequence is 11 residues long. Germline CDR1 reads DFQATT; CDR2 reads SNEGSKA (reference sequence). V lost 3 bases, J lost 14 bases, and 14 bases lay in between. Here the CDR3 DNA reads TGCAGTGCTAGTGGCGCGTATGGGGAGTTCTTC. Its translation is CSASGAYGEFF.

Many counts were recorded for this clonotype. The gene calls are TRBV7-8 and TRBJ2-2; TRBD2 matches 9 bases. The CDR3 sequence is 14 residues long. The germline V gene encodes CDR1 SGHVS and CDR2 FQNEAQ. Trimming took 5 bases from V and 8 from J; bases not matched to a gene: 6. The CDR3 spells CASSLIAGAGELFF. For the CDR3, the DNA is TGTGCCAGCAGCCTCATAGCGGGAGCGGGGGAGCTGTTTTTT.

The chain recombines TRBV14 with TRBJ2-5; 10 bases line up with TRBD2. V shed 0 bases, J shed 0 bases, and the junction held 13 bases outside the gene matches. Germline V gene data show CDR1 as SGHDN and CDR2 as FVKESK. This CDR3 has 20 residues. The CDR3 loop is CASSQERGIAGGYNQETQYF. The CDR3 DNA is TGTGCCAGCAGCCAAGAAAGGGGAATAGCGGGGGGATATAACCAAGAGACCCAGTACTTC.

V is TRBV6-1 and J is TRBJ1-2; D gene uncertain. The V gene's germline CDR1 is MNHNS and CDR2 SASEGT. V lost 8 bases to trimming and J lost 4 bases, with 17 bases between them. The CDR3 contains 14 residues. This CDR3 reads CASSSGSGAYGYTF. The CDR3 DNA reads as TGTGCCAGCTCGAGCGGGAGTGGAGCCTATGGCTACACCTTC.

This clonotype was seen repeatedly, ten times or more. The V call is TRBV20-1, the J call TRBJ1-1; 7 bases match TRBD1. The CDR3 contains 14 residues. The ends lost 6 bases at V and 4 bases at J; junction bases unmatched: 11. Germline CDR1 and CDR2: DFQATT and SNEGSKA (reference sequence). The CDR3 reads CSAFAGGMGTEAFF. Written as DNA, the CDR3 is TGCAGTGCATTCGCAGGGGGGATGGGCACTGAAGCTTTCTTT.

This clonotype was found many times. In DNA form, the CDR3 reads TGTGCCAGCCAACTAGCGGGGTACAATGAGCAGTTCTTC. This codes for CASQLAGYNEQFF. V gene TRBV2 combines with J gene TRBJ2-1, with 10 nucleotides matching TRBD2. The germline V gene has CDR1 SNHLY and CDR2 FYNNEI. With 8 bases clipped from V and 4 bases from J, the junction kept 2 bases outside the gene matches. This CDR3 region has 13 residues.

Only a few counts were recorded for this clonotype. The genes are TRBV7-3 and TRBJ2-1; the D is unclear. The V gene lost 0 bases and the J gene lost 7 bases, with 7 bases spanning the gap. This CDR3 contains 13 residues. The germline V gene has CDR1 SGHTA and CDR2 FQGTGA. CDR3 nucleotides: TGTGCCAGCAGCTTAACTGGGCAGAATGAGCAGTTCTTC. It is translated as CASSLTGQNEQFF.

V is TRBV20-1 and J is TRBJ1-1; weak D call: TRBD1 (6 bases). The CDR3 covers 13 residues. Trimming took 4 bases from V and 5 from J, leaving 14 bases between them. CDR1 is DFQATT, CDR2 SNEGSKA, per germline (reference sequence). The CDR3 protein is CSANRDTLTEAFF. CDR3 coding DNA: TGCAGTGCTAACAGGGATACACTTACTGAAGCTTTCTTT.

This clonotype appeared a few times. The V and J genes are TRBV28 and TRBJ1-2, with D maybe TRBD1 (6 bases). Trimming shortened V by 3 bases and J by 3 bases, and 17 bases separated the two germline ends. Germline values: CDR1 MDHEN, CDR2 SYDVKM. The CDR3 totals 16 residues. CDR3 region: CASSFWKGGSHYGYTF. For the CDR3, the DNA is TGTGCCAGCAGTTTTTGGAAAGGGGGGAGCCACTATGGCTACACCTTC.

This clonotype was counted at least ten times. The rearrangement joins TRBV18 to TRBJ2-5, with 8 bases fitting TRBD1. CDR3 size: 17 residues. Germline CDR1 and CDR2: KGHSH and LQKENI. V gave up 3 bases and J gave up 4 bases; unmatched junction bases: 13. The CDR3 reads CASSPNRGTVKGETQYF. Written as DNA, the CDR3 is TGTGCCAGCTCACCGAACAGGGGGACCGTGAAGGGAGAGACCCAGTACTTC. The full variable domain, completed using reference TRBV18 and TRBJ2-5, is NAGVMQNPRHLVRRRGQEARLRCSPMKGHSHVYWYRQLPEEGLKFMVYLQKENIIDESGMPKERFSAEFPKEGPSILRIQQVVRGDSAAYFCASSPNRGTVKGETQYFGPGTRLLVL.

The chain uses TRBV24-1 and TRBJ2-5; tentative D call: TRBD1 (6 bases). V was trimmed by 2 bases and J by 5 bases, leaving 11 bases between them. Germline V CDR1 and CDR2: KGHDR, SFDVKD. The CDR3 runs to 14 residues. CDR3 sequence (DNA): TGTGCCACCAGTGATTCGACAGGTCCCGAGACCCAGTACTTC. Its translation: CATSDSTGPETQYF.